Below are 13 T cell receptor beta chains sequenced from a single sample in a study of T cell repertoires in cytomegalovirus infection. TCRdb redid the calling of the reads with MiXCR, one entry per CDR3 protein. The sample holds about 460,000 distinct CDR3 sequences, around 10% seen once. Sequenced material: PBMCs. Source of these receptors: a human donor in good health (CMV status not recorded). Some clones in this sample may be carry-over from other donors' samples.

With respect to this clonotype: A much larger clonotype is one base distant, so this may be a read error. Here the CDR3 DNA reads TGTGCCAGTAGTCAAATAGGGAGTAGCAATCAGCCCCAGCATTTT. Amino acids: CASSQIGSSNQPQHF. The chain links TRBV19 to TRBJ1-5; D gene unclear. The length of the CDR3 is 15 residues. In germline, CDR1 is LNHDA, CDR2 SQIVND (reference sequence). The germline V and J ends were trimmed by 5 bases and 0 bases, with 11 bases remaining between them.

This clonotype appeared many times. As DNA, the CDR3 is TGTGCCACCAGGCATCGTTCAGCCACAGATACGCAGTATTTT. Residues: CATRHRSATDTQYF. The J gene is TRBJ2-3, the V gene TRBV24-1; no definite D call. Germline V gene sequence: CDR1 KGHDR, CDR2 SFDVKD. Trimming pared 7 bases from V and 2 bases from J, leaving 12 bases between. The CDR3 spans 14 residues.

This clonotype was seen many times. V is TRBV6-5 and J is TRBJ1-3, with D possibly TRBD1 on 5 matching bases. V dropped 6 bases and J dropped 0 bases, with 15 bases sitting between them. The length of the CDR3 is 16 residues. The germline CDR1 and CDR2 sequences are MNHEY and SVGAGI. The CDR3 protein is CASRPMWGVSGNTIYF. The CDR3, as DNA: TGTGCCAGCAGACCTATGTGGGGCGTCTCTGGAAACACCATATATTTT.

This clonotype was recorded many times. This rearrangement joins TRBV6-5 to TRBJ2-2; 10 nucleotides line up with TRBD1. Germline values: CDR1 MNHEY, CDR2 SVGAGI. The J segment lost 6 bases and the V segment lost 4 bases, leaving 2 bases of the junction unmatched. CDR3 length: 14 amino acids. CDR3 region: CASSSTGGSGELFF. In nucleotides, the CDR3 is TGTGCCAGCAGTTCGACAGGGGGCTCCGGGGAGCTGTTTTTT.

At least ten counts were recorded for this clonotype. The chain employs TRBV28 and TRBJ2-3; D is unclear. Germline CDR1 MDHEN, CDR2 SYDVKM. This CDR3 region has 12 residues. Trimming took off 10 bases at V and 5 bases at J, with 13 bases between the two ends. The CDR3 region is CATKAWGDTQYF. The CDR3 DNA follows: TGTGCCACCAAGGCGTGGGGAGATACGCAGTATTTT.

This clonotype was counted ten times or more. V and J are TRBV7-3 and TRBJ2-1, with D unresolved. Per the germline V gene, CDR1 is SGHTA and CDR2 is FQGTGA. There are 16 residues in the CDR3. With 5 bases removed from V and 0 bases from J, the gap between germline ends came to 14 bases. Here the CDR3 reads CASSPYHGSSYNEQFF. Here the CDR3 DNA reads TGTGCCAGCAGCCCGTACCACGGCAGCTCCTACAATGAGCAGTTCTTC.

This clonotype was seen only a few times. The chain joins TRBV4-1 to TRBJ2-1; TRBD1 matches at 8 bases. Germline V CDR1 and CDR2: MGHRA, YSYEKL. Trimming took 1 base from V and 14 from J; bases not matched to a gene: 13. This CDR3 is 15 amino acids long. The CDR3 sequence is CASSQAETGAGEKFF. The CDR3 bases are TGCGCCAGCAGCCAAGCCGAGACAGGGGCTGGCGAGAAGTTCTTC.

This clonotype was seen repeatedly, ten times or more. The chain couples TRBV18 to TRBJ1-6, with 10 nucleotides matching TRBD1. Germline V lookup: CDR1 KGHSH, CDR2 LQKENI. Trimming removed 3 bases from V and 7 bases from J; junction bases left unmatched: 3. The CDR3 runs 15 residues. The CDR3 here is CASSPGDRGNSPLHF. For the CDR3, the DNA is TGTGCCAGCTCACCCGGGGACAGGGGAAATTCACCCCTCCACTTT. The full variable domain, with the rest looked up from reference TRBV18 and TRBJ1-6, is NAGVMQNPRHLVRRRGQEARLRCSPMKGHSHVYWYRQLPEEGLKFMVYLQKENIIDESGMPKERFSAEFPKEGPSILRIQQVVRGDSAAYFCASSPGDRGNSPLHFGNGTRLTVT.

The gene calls are TRBV4-1 and TRBJ1-5, with 7 bases fitting TRBD1. Germline CDR1 MGHRA, CDR2 YSYEKL. The CDR3 runs 17 residues. The V and J ends lost 4 bases and 0 bases, in that order; junction bases with no gene match: 9. CDR3 in amino acids: CASSRDREGNSNQPQHF. The CDR3 bases are TGCGCCAGCAGCCGCGACAGGGAGGGGAATAGCAATCAGCCCCAGCATTTT.

This clonotype was seen repeatedly, ten times or more. The chain carries TRBV5-7 and TRBJ2-1, with 14 nucleotides matching TRBD2. TRBV5-7 is recorded as an ORF, its role being uncertain. Losses at the gene ends were 6 bases for V and 6 bases for J; bases not matched to a gene: 5. This CDR3 is built from 15 residues. CDR3 sequence reads: CASNPGTSGSNEQFF. The DNA of the CDR3 is TGTGCCAGCAACCCCGGGACTAGCGGGAGCAATGAGCAGTTCTTC.

Comment on this clonotype: A clone one base away is much larger, so this may be a read error. The gene calls are TRBV5-5 and TRBJ1-2, with TRBD1 matching over 11 bases. The CDR3 totals 15 residues. Germline CDR1 and CDR2: SGHKS and YYEKEE (reference sequence). The CDR3 nucleotides are TGTGGCAGCACCCGGGACAGGGGGACAGTCTATGGCTACACCTTC. Amino acid sequence: CGSTRDRGTVYGYTF.

This clonotype appeared once. The genes are TRBV7-9 and TRBJ2-1; 12 nucleotides align to TRBD2. This CDR3 spans 15 amino acids. V lost 2 bases to trimming and J lost 9 bases; unmatched junction nucleotides: 5. Germline lookup yields CDR1 SEHNR and CDR2 FQNEAQ (reference sequence). The CDR3 coding sequence is TGTGCCAGCAGCTTACTAGCGGGAGGGCAAAGTGAGCAGTTCTTC. The encoded protein is CASSLLAGGQSEQFF.

This clonotype was counted many times. This chain joins TRBV7-8 and TRBJ2-1; no definite D call. Trimming pared 2 bases from V and 4 bases from J, leaving 6 bases between. The CDR3 contains 13 residues. Looked up from germline, CDR1 is SGHVS and CDR2 is FQNEAQ. CDR3: CASSLTYYNEQFF. DNA of the CDR3: TGTGCCAGCAGCTTAACATATTACAATGAGCAGTTCTTC.